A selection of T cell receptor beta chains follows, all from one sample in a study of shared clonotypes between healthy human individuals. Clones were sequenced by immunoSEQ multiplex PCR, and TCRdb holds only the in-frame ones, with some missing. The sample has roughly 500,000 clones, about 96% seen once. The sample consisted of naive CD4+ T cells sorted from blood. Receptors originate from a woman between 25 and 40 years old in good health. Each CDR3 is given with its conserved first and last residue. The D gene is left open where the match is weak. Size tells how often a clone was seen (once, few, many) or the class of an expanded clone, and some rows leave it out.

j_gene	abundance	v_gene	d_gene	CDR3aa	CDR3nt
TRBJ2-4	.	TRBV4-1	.	CASSQDLRRVVLIAKNIQYF	TGCGCCAGCAGCCAAGATTTGAGGAGGGTGGTGCTCATAGCCAAAAACATTCAGTACTTC
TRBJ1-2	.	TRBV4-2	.	CASSQEVLTQGSYGYTF	TGTGCCAGCAGCCAAGAAGTTCTTACGCAGGGGTCGTATGGCTACACCTTC
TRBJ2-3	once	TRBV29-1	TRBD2	CSVRTSGSPTQYF	TGCAGCGTGAGGACTAGCGGGAGTCCCACGCAGTATTTT
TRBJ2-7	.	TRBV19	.	CASSIGGTFYEQYF	TGTGCCAGTAGTATTGGGGGGACCTTCTACGAGCAGTACTTC
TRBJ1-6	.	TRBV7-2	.	CASSLTPQGNNSPLHF	TGTGCCAGCAGCTTAACGCCCCAGGGCAATAATTCACCCCTCCACTTT
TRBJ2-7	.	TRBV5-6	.	CASTRGSRKELYEQYF	TGTGCCAGCACCAGGGGCTCACGAAAGGAACTTTACGAGCAGTACTTC
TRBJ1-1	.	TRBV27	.	CASSPRVQVNTEAFF	TGTGCCAGCAGTCCAAGAGTCCAGGTCAACACTGAAGCTTTCTTT
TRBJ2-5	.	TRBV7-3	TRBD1	CASSLLGTGGETQYF	TGTGCCAGCAGCTTACTAGGGACAGGTGGGGAGACCCAGTACTTC
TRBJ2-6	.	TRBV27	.	CASSLSQRNSGANVLTF	TGTGCCAGCAGTTTATCCCAAAGGAATTCTGGGGCCAACGTCCTGACTTTC
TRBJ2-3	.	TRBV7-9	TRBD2	CASSESGRAPDTQYF	TGTGCCAGCAGCGAAAGCGGGAGGGCCCCAGATACGCAGTATTTT
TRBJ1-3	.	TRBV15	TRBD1	CATSARDRGLGNTIYF	TGTGCCACCAGCGCCCGGGACAGGGGGCTTGGAAACACCATATATTTT
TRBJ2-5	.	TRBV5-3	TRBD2	CARSLAGTSGRLIQETQYF	TGTGCCAGAAGCTTGGCCGGGACTAGCGGGAGACTTATTCAAGAGACCCAGTACTTC
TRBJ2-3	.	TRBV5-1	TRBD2	CASSGGTSGSTDTQYF	TGCGCCAGCAGCGGGGGGACTAGCGGGAGCACAGATACGCAGTATTTT
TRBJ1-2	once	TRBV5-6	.	CASSLTLGGNYGYTF	TGTGCCAGCAGCTTGACTTTGGGGGGGAACTATGGCTACACCTTC
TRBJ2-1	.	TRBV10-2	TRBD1	CASSEGPGQPNEQFF	TGCGCCAGCAGTGAGGGGCCGGGACAGCCAAATGAGCAGTTCTTC